The clone carrying this T cell receptor (beta chain) has at least ten counts. Antigen: not known. V was trimmed by 8 bases and J by 9 bases, leaving 12 bases between them. Germline CDR1 is SGHRS and CDR2 is YFSETQ. CDR3 size: 11 residues. This record comes from a study of T cells in Graves' hyperthyroidism and ophthalmopathy. Broader study findings: Researchers found most expanded thyroid clonotypes above 0.001 in blood as well.

Initially, at the first diagnosis of hyperthyroidism and before any ophthalmopathy symptoms, blood was sampled. Regions amplified from RNA transcripts were the TCR beta CDR3 regions. The TCR CDR3 was amplified in a first-round RT-PCR using the HTBI primer set. TCRdb used MiXCR to reprocess the multiplex PCR reads, holding one entry per CDR3 protein. The table shows around 240,000 distinct CDR3 sequences, with more than 14% occurring only once. This TCR was recovered from a woman in her forties with Graves' hyperthyroidism that later progressed to Graves' ophthalmopathy. This chain connects TRBV5-1 to TRBJ1-5, with D perhaps TRBD1 (5 bases). Sequenced: blood. The CDR3 sequence is CASATARPQHF. The CDR3 DNA follows: TGCGCCAGTGCGACAGCGCGGCCCCAGCATTTT.